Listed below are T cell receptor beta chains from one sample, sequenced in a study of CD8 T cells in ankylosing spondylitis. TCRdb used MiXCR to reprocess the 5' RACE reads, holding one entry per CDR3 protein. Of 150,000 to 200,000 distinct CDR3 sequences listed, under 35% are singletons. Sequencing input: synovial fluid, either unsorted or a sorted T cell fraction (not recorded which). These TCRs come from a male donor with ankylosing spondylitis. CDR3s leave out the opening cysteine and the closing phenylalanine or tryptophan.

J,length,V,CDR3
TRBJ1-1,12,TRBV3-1,ASSQYPDNTEAF
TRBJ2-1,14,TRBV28,ASSLIVQGTGNEQF
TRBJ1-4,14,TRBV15,ATSRGGQGANEKLF
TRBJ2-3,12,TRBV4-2,ASSQGGGRSTQY
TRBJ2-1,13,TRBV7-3,ASSKAVAAYNEQF
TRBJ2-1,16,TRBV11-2,ASSPRLASKGVYNEQF
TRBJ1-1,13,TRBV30,AWSVLLAPQTEAF
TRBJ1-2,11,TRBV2,ASSLTGARGYT
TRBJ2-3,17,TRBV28,ASSLTLAGTPGLVHTQY
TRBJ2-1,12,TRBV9,ASSVVAEYNEQF
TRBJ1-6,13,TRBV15,ATSTRGTVNSPLH
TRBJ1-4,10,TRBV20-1,SATRDREELF
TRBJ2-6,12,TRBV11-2,ASSPWQGANVLT
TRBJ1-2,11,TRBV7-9,ASSPREASGYT
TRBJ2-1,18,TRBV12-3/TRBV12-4,ASSRGTSGSLSSSYNEQF